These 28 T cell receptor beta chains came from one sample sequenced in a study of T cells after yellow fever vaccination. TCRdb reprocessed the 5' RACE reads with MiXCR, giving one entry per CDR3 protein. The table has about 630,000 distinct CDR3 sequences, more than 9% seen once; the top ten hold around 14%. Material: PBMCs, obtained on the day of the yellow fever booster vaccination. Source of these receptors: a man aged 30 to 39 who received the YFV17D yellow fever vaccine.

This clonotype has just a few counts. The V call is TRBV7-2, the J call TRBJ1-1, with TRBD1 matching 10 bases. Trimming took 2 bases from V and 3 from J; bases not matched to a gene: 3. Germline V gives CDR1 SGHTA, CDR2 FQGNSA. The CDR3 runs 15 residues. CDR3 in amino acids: CASSLLGQGHTEAFF. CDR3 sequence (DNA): TGTGCCAGCAGCTTACTGGGACAGGGGCACACTGAAGCTTTCTTT.

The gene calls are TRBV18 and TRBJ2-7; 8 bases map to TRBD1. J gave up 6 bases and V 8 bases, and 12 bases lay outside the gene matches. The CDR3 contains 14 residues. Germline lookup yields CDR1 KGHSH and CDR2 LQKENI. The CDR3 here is CASTPQQGGLEQYF. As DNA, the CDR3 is TGTGCCAGCACCCCTCAACAGGGGGGACTCGAGCAGTACTTC.

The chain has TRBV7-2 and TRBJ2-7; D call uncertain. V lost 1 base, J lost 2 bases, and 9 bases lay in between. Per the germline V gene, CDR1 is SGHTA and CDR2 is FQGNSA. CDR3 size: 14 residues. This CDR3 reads CASSLELRTYEQYF. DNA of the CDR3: TGTGCCAGCAGCTTAGAGCTACGTACCTACGAGCAGTACTTC.

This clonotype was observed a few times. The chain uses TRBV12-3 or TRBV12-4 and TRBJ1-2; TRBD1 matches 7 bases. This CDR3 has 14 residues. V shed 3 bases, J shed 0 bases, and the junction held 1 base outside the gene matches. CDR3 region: CASSFGQANYGYTF. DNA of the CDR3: TGTGCCAGCAGTTTCGGACAGGCTAACTATGGCTACACCTTC.

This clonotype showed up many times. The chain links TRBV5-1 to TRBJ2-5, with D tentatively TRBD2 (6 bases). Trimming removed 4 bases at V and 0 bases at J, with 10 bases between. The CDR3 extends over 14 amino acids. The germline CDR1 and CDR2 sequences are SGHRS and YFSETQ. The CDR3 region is CASSIRDYQETQYF. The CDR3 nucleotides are TGCGCCAGCAGCATCCGGGACTACCAAGAGACCCAGTACTTC.

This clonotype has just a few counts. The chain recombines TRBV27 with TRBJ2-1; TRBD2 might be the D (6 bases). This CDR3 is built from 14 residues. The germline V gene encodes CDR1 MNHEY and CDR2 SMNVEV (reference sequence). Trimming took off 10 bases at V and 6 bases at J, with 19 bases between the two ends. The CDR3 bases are TGTGCCACCTCGTTTGGGACTGAGGTCAATGAGCAGTTCTTC. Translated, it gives CATSFGTEVNEQFF.

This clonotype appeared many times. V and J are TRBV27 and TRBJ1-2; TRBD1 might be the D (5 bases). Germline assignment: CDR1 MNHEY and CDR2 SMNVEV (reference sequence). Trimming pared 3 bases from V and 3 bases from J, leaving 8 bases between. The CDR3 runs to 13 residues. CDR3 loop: CASSLTAHYGYTF. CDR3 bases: TGTGCCAGCAGTTTGACAGCCCACTATGGCTACACCTTC.

CDR3 bases: TGTGCCAGCAGCTTACGACTAGCGGGAGGGCCAGGCACCGGGGAGCTGTTTTTT. Translation: CASSLRLAGGPGTGELFF. V usage is TRBV7-8 and J usage is TRBJ2-2; TRBD2 agrees at 14 bases. Germline values: CDR1 SGHVS, CDR2 FQNEAQ. The CDR3 is 18 amino acids. The trim removed 2 bases at V and 4 bases at J, leaving 6 bases unmatched.

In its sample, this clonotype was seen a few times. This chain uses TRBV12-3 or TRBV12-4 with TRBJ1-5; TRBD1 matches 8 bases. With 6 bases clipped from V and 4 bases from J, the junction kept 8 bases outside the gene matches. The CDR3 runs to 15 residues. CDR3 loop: CASRVDRGPNQPQHF. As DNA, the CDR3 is TGTGCCAGCAGAGTCGACAGGGGACCAAATCAGCCCCAGCATTTT.

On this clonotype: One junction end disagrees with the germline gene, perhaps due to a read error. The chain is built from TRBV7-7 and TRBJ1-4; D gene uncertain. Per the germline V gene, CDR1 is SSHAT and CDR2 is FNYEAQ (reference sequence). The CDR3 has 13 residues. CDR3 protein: CASSLAGNEKLFF. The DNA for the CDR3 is TGTGCTAGCAGCTTAGCGGGGAACGAAAAACTGTTTTTT.

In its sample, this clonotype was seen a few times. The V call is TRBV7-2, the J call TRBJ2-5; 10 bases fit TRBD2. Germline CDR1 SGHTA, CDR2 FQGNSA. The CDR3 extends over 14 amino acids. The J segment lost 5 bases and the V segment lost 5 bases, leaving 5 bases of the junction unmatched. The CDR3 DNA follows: TGTGCCAGCAGCCCACTAGCGGGGACCGAGACCCAGTACTTC. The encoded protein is CASSPLAGTETQYF.

CDR3 in DNA: TGCGCCAGCAGTCATTTCGAGACCCAGTACTTC. Translation gives CASSHFETQYF. V and J are TRBV23-1 and TRBJ2-5, with unresolved D. TRBV23-1 is flagged as an ORF with uncertain function. V was clipped by 3 bases and J by 5 bases, with 4 bases between them. The CDR3 runs 11 residues.

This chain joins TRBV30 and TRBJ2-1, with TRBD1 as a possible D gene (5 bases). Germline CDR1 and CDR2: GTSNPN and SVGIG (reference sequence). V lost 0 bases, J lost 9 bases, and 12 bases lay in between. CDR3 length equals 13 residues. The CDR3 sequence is CAWSVQDATEQFF. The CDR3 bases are TGTGCCTGGAGTGTACAGGACGCAACTGAGCAGTTCTTC.

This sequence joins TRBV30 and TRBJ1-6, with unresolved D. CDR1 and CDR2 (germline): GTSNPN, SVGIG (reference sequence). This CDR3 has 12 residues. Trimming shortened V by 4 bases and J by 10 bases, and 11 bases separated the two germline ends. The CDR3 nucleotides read TGTGCCTGGAACGAGATTAAATCACCCCTCCACTTT. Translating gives CAWNEIKSPLHF.

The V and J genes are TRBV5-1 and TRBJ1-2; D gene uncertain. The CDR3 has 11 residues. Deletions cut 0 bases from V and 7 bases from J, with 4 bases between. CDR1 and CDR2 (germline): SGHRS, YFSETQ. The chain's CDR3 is CASSLEAGYTF. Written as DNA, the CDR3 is TGCGCCAGCAGCTTGGAGGCTGGCTACACCTTC.

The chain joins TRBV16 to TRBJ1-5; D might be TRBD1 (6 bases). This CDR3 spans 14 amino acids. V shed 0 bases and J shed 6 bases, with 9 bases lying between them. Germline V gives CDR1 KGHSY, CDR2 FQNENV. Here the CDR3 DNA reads TGTGCCAGCAGCCAATCTCGGGGGCCTCAGCCCCAGCATTTT. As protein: CASSQSRGPQPQHF.

The DNA of the CDR3 is TGTGCCAGCAGCTTTGCCGGGACCCCACAAGAGACCCAGTACTTC. Residues: CASSFAGTPQETQYF. This chain connects TRBV7-3 to TRBJ2-5, with D perhaps assigned TRBD1 or TRBD2 (5 bases each). Germline assignment: CDR1 SGHTA and CDR2 FQGTGA. The V end was cut by 3 bases, the J end by 2 bases, with 13 bases between. This CDR3 spans 15 amino acids.

CDR3 in DNA: TGTGCCAGCAGCTTGTATCCCGGGAACGAGCAGTACTTC. Encoded protein: CASSLYPGNEQYF. J is TRBJ2-7 and V is TRBV5-5; TRBD2 might be the D (5 bases). Germline CDR1 and CDR2: SGHKS and YYEKEE (reference sequence). This CDR3 has 13 residues. Trimming removed 1 base at V and 5 bases at J, with 10 bases between. Full variable domain (rest looked up from reference TRBV5-5 and TRBJ2-7): DAGVTQSPTHLIKTRGQQVTLRCSPISGHKSVSWYQQVLGQGPQFIFQYYEKEERGRGNFPDRFSARQFPNYSSELNVNALLLGDSALYLCASSLYPGNEQYFGPGTRLTVT.

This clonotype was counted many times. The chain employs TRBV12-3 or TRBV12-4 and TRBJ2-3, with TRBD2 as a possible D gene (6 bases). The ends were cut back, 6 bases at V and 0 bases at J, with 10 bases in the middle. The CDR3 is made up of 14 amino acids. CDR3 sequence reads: CASRFSGSTDTQYF. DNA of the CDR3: TGTGCCAGCAGATTTAGCGGAAGCACAGATACGCAGTATTTT.

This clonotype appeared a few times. CDR3 nucleotide sequence: TGTGCCAGCAGTGTGAATTGGGGTGGAAACTCCTACGAGCAGTACTTC. Its protein product is CASSVNWGGNSYEQYF. The chain recombines TRBV6-1 with TRBJ2-7; D remains unclear. CDR3 length: 16 amino acids. Trimming removed 4 bases from V and 0 bases from J, with 16 bases in between. CDR1 and CDR2 from the germline V gene are MNHNS and SASEGT.

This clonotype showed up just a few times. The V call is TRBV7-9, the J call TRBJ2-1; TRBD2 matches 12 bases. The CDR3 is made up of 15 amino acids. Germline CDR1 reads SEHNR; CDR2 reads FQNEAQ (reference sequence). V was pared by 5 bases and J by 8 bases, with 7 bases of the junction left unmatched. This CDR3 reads CASSARTSGIYEQFF. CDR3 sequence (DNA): TGTGCCAGCAGCGCCCGGACTAGCGGGATTTATGAGCAGTTCTTC.

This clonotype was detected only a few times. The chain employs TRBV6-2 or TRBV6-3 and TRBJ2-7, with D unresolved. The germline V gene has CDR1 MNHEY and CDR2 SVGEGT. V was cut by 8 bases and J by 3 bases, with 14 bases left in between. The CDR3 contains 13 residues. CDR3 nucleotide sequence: TGTGCCAGCCAAGATGGCATCGTCTACGAGCAGTACTTC. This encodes CASQDGIVYEQYF.

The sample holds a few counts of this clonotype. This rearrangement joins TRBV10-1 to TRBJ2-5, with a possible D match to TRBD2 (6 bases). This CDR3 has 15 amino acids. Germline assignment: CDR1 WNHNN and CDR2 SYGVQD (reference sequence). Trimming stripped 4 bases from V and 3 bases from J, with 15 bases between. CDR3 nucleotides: TGCGCCAGCAGTGGAAAATTACGGGAGAAAGAGACCCAGTACTTC. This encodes CASSGKLREKETQYF.

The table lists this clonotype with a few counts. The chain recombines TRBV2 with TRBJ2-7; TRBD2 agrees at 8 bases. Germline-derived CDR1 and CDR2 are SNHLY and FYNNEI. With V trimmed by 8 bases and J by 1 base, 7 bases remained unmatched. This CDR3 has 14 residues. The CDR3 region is CASRVAGLSYEQYF. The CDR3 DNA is TGTGCCAGCCGTGTAGCGGGGTTATCCTACGAGCAGTACTTC.

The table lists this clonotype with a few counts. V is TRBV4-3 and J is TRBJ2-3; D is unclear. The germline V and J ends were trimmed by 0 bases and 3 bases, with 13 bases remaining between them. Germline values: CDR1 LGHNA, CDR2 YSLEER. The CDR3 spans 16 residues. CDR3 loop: CASSQDTLDLTDTQYF. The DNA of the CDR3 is TGCGCCAGCAGCCAAGATACGCTTGATCTAACAGATACGCAGTATTTT.

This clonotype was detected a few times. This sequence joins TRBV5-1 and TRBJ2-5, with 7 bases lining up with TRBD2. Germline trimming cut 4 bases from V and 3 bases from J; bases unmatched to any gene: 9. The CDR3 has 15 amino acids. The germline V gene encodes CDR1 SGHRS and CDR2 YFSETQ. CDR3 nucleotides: TGCGCCAGCAGCACGTCGCCTGGGGGGGAAGAGACCCAGTACTTC. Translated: CASSTSPGGEETQYF.

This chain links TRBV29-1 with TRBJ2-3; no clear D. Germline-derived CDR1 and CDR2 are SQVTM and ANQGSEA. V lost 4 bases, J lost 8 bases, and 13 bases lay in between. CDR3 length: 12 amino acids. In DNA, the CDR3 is TGCAGCGTTGCTGGGCCCATGGCTACGCAGTATTTT. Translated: CSVAGPMATQYF.

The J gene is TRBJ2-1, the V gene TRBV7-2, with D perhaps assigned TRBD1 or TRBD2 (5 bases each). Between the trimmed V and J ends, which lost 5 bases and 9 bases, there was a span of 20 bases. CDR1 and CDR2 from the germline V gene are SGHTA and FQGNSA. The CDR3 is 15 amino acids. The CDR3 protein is CASSRGTASTAEQFF. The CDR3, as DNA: TGTGCCAGCAGCCGTGGGACGGCCTCAACCGCTGAGCAGTTCTTC.